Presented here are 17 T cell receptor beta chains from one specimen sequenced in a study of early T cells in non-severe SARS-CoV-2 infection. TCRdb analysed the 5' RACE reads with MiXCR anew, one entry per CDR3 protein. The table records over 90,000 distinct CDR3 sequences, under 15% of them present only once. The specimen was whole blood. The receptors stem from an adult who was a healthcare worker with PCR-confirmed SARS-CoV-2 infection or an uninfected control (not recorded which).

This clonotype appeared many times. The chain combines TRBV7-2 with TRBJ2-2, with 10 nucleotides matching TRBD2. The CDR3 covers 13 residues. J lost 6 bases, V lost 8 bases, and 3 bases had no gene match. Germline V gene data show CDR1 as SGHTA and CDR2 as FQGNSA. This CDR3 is CASGLAVPGELFF. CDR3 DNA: TGTGCCAGCGGACTAGCGGTCCCCGGGGAGCTGTTTTTT.

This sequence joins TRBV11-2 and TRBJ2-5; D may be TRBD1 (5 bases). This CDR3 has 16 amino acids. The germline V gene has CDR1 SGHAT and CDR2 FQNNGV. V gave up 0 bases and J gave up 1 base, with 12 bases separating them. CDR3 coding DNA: TGTGCCAGCAGCTTAGATCGGGCAGGGCCCCAAGAGACCCAGTACTTC. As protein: CASSLDRAGPQETQYF.

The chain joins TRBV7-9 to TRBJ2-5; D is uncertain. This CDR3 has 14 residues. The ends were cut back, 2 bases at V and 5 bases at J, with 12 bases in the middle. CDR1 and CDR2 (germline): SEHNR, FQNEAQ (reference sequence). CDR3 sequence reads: CASSLSSIGETQYF. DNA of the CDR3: TGTGCCAGCAGCTTAAGCTCCATTGGGGAGACCCAGTACTTC.

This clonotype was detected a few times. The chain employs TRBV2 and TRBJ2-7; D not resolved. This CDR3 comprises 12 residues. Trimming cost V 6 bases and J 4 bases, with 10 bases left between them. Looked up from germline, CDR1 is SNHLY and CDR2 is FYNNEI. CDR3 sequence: CASSRKGYEQYF. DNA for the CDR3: TGTGCCAGCAGCAGGAAGGGATACGAGCAGTACTTC.

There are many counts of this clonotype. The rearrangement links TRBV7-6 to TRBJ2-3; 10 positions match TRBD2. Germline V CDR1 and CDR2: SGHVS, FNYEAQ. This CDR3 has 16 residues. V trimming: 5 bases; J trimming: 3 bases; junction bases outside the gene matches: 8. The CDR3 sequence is CASSPVAGGQTDTQYF. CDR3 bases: TGTGCCAGCAGCCCCGTAGCGGGAGGACAGACAGATACGCAGTATTTT.

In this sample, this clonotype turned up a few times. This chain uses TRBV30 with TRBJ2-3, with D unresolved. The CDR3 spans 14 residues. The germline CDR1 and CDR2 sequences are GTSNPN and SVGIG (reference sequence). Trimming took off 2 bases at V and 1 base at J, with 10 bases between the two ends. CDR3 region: CAWSLKGRTDTQYF. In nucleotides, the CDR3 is TGTGCCTGGAGTCTAAAGGGTCGCACAGATACGCAGTATTTT.

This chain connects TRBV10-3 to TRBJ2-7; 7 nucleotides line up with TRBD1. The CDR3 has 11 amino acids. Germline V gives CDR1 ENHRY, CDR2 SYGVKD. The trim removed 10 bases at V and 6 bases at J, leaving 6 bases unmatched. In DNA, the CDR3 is TGTGCCACAAGACAGGGCTCCGAGCAGTACTTC. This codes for CATRQGSEQYF.

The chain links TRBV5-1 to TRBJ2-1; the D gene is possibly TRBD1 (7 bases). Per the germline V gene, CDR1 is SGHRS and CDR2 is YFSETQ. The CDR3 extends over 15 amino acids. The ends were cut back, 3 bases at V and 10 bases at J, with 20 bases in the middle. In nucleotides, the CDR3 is TGCGCCAGCAGCTCCCAGCAGGGGGGTTCACAAGAGCAGTTCTTC. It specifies CASSSQQGGSQEQFF.

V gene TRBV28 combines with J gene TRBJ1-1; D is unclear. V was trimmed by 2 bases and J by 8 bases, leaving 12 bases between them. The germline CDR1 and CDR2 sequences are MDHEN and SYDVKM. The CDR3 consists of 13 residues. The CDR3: CASSLTRLGEAFF. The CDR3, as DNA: TGTGCCAGCAGTTTAACCCGACTTGGAGAAGCTTTCTTT.

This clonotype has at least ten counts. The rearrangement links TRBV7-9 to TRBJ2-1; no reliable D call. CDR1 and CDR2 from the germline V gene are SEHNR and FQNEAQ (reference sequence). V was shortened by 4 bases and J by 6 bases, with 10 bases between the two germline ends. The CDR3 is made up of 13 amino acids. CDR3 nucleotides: TGTGCCAGCAGCTCCCCCTCCCGCAATGAGCAGTTCTTC. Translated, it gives CASSSPSRNEQFF.

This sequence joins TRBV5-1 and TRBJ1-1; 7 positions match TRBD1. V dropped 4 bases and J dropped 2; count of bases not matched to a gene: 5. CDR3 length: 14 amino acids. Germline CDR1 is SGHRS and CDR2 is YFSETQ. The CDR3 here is CASSKGDRNTEAFF. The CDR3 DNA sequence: TGCGCCAGCAGCAAGGGGGACAGAAACACTGAAGCTTTCTTT.

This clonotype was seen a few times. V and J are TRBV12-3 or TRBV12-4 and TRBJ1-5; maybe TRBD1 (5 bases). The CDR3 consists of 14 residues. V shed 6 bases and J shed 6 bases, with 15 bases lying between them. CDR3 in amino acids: CASSLKGRSQPQHF. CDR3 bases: TGTGCCAGCAGCCTAAAGGGGCGGAGTCAGCCCCAGCATTTT.

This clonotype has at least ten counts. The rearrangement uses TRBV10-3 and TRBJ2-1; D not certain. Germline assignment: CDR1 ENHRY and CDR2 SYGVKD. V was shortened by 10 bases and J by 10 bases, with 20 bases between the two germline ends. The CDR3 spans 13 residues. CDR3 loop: CATAEDLMREQFF. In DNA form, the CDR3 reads TGTGCCACCGCTGAGGACCTAATGAGGGAGCAGTTCTTC.

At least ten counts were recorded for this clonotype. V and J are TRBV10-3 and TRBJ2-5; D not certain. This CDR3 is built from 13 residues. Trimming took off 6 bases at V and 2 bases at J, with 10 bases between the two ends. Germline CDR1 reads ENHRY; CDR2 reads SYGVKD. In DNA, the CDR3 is TGTGCCATCAGCGGAGCGACACAAGAGACCCAGTACTTC. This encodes CAISGATQETQYF.

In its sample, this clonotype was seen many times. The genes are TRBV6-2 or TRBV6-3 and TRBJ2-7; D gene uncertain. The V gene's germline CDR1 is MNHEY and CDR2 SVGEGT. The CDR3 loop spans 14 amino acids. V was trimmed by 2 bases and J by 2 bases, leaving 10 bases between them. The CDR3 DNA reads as TGTGCCAGCAGTTACGCCGGTATCCCCTACGAGCAGTACTTC. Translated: CASSYAGIPYEQYF.

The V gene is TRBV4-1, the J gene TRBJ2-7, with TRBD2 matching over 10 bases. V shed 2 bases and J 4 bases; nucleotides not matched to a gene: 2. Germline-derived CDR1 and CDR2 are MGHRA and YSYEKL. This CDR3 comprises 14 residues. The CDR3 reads CASSQLAGAYEQYF. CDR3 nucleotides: TGCGCCAGCAGCCAACTAGCGGGAGCGTACGAGCAGTACTTC.

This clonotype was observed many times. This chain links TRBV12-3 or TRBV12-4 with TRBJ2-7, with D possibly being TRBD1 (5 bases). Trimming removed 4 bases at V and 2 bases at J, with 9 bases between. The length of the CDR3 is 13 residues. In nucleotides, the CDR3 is TGTGCCAGCAGTTCAGGGTCCCCCTACGAGCAGTACTTC. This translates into CASSSGSPYEQYF.